Sequencing of this TCR beta chain was carried out in a study of shared clonotypes between healthy human individuals (dated by TCRdb to the early 2020s). Background on the whole study: A few men and two women, aged 18 to 49 years, made up the cohort. For each donor, CD4 naive and CD4 memory were each run on three plates, CD8 naive on two plates, and CD8 memory on one plate. To estimate repertoire size and how much clonotype sharing occurs between individuals, the study deeply sequenced the blood TCR repertoires of several healthy adults. Per donor, leukapheresis produced somewhere between about 0.8 and 9.5 billion PBMCs. Different laboratories and diverse techniques were used to prepare libraries and sequence TCR repertoires, to increase sequencing depth and limit assay-specific biases. The full study reports these points: Only blood was sampled, and tissue TCR repertoires likely differ from those in blood. Compared with non-shared clonotypes, clonotypes shared by all four sorted-subset donors had higher generation probabilities. Estimated clonotype richness was generally larger for naive than for memory subsets. Sharing across a handful of donors was observed for approximately 5% of naive CD4, 3% to 3.5% of naive CD8, roughly 2.3% of memory CD4, and 0.4% of memory CD8 clonotypes. Incomplete sequencing was indicated by rarefaction of sorted-subset datasets, despite the large sequencing depth. Pairwise subsampling led to the expectation that sequencing depth would affect the degree of clonotype sharing among donors. Because the study included a small number of donors, the genetic and exposure-history diversity represented was limited.

On this clone itself: It has no known antigen specificity. It has no much larger one-base neighbor in the sample; base qualities were not kept.

Compared with germline, V lacks 0 bases and J lacks 3 bases; bases without a gene match: 2. The CDR3 holds 14 amino acids from the cysteine to the phenylalanine. The kept DNA is CDR3 alone, 42 bases in frame from the first base. The germline V gene encodes CDR1 SGHAT and CDR2 FQDESV (reference sequence). Using the deep immunoSEQ assay, TCR CDR3 regions were amplified from genomic DNA by multiplex PCR. Extracted genomic DNA from each cell subset was spread evenly across all wells of several immunoSEQ 96-well plates, with each plate serving as a replicate. For sorted subsets, around 200 ng genomic DNA, equal to some 30,000 T cell genomes, was loaded into each replicate PCR. Purified libraries were quantified with a Qubit 3.0 fluorometer, sized on a Bioanalyzer 2100, and re-quantified with the KAPA Library Quantification kit. A separate single-read 150-cycle Illumina NextSeq 550 flow cell was used to sequence each immunoSEQ 96-well plate. In the paper's pipeline: Because the immunoSEQ output held only junctional sequences and lacked quality scores, the filtering could not match the filtering applied to full-length reads. Sequences were annotated with PyIR, a Python wrapper for IgBLAST v1.9, using IMGT germline references to assign V/J genes and CDR3. Reads with weak V/J assignments (E-value above 1e-6), missing CDR3, stop codons, out-of-frame junctions, or ambiguous translated residues were removed. V3J clonotypes were defined by identical inferred V gene, J gene, and CDR3 amino acid sequence. Percentage overlap between repertoires was calculated by dividing the number of shared unique clonotypes by the size of the smaller repertoire. Three approaches were used to assess repertoire richness: RTK rarefaction, the Chao1 estimator, and Recon v2.1 estimates of unobserved clonotypes. Generation probabilities for all TCRbeta clonotypes obtained by the gDNA method from a handful of donors were computed using OLGA. The source is immuneACCESS, and TCRdb retained only in-frame sequences with V and J called. Part of the clones is not carried over; for the studies checked, unresolved V genes explain less than half of this, and the remainder is unexplained. The V and J calls and clone size are taken from that table; D and trimming were inferred from the DNA. For this sample there are roughly 2 million clones; about 95% appear just once. 0.85% to 1.2% of the sample is held by the ten biggest clonotypes.

CD8 naive samples were CD45RO-negative cells positively selected for CCR7, giving a CD45RA+CCR7+ population that excluded TemRA cells. The donors were healthy, HIV-negative adults who had no recently reported acute infections or vaccinations. All donors were Caucasian adults living in Nashville, Tennessee, USA. After blood collection by leukapheresis, PBMCs were isolated using Ficoll-Histopaque density gradient centrifugation and then cryopreserved in the vapor phase of liquid nitrogen. Analytical flow cytometry was used to check the purity and quantity of each magnetically sorted T cell population. Each sorted fraction had its genomic DNA isolated and then quantified by UV absorbance on a Nanodrop 2000c.

Sequencing input: naive CD8+ T cells sorted from blood. This specimen's cell subset or site label, interpreted: CD45RA+CCR7+. This TCR was sampled from a young man in good health. Recombination connected TRBV11-1 to TRBJ2-7; a stretch of 7 junction bases matches TRBD1. The bases read TGTGCCAGCAGCTTAGCAGGGACAGTCTACGAGCAGTACTTC. This sequence encodes CASSLAGTVYEQYF. The full variable domain, completed from the reference TRBV11-1 and TRBJ2-7 proteins outside the CDR3, reads EAEVAQSPRYKITEKSQAVAFWCDPISGHATLYWYRQILGQGPELLVQFQDESVVDDSQLPKDRFSAERLKGVDSTLKIQPAELGDSAMYLCASSLAGTVYEQYFGPGTRLTVT.